Following are 7 T cell receptor beta chains from one sample sequenced in a study of blood T cell repertoires in COVID-19. The protocol was immunoSEQ multiplex PCR, while the TCRdb copy is restricted to in-frame clones and leaves out a portion. The sample gives hundreds of thousands of clones, nearly 85% of which show up once; roughly 1.3% is in the top ten. Sequences were obtained from peripheral blood. Receptors were obtained from a woman younger than 45 with COVID-19, enrolled during active disease.

This clone showed up just once. The CDR3 spells CASSIPGSSTDTQYF. For the CDR3, the DNA is TGTGCCAGTAGTATACCCGGTTCTAGCACAGATACGCAGTATTTT. V usage is TRBV19 and J usage is TRBJ2-3; D not resolved. CDR3 length equals 15 residues. V was trimmed by 2 bases and J by 0 bases, leaving 9 bases between them. Per the germline V gene, CDR1 is LNHDA and CDR2 is SQIVND (reference sequence).

V is TRBV19 and J is TRBJ2-2, with 8 bases aligning to TRBD2. The CDR3 spans 15 residues. CDR1 and CDR2 from the germline V gene are LNHDA and SQIVND (reference sequence). Trimming removed 1 base from V and 3 bases from J; junction bases left unmatched: 1. This CDR3 reads CASSIGGRHTGELFF. The CDR3 DNA is TGTGCCAGTAGTATAGGCGGGAGGCACACCGGGGAGCTGTTTTTT.

The table lists this clone with a few counts. The chain combines TRBV9 with TRBJ1-2; the D is unclear. Between the trimmed V and J ends, which lost 0 bases and 5 bases, there was a span of 14 bases. CDR1 and CDR2 (germline): SGDLS, YYNGEE. The CDR3 is 15 residues long. CDR3 DNA: TGTGCCAGCAGCGTAGCCCAGGCCGGTGGGTATGGCTACACCTTC. It specifies CASSVAQAGGYGYTF. The full variable domain, rest sourced from reference TRBV9 and TRBJ1-2, is DSGVTQTPKHLITATGQRVTLRCSPRSGDLSVYWYQQSLDQGLQFLIQYYNGEERAKGNILERFSAQQFPDLHSELNLSSLELGDSALYFCASSVAQAGGYGYTFGSGTRLTVV.

The rearrangement links TRBV18 to TRBJ1-5, with D possibly matching TRBD1 (6 bases). The V end was cut by 6 bases, the J end by 7 bases, with 16 bases between. Germline-derived CDR1 and CDR2 are KGHSH and LQKENI. The CDR3 covers 14 residues. Written as DNA, the CDR3 is TGTGCCAGCTCCTCAATCTACAGGGAACAGCCCCAGCATTTT. Protein sequence: CASSSIYREQPQHF.

The rearrangement joins TRBV4-3 to TRBJ2-1; 7 positions match TRBD2. The CDR3 is made up of 17 amino acids. The V gene's germline CDR1 is LGHNA and CDR2 YSLEER. V dropped 1 base and J dropped 0; count of bases not matched to a gene: 6. The CDR3 region is CASSQATRGSSYNEQFF. CDR3 bases: TGCGCCAGCAGCCAAGCGACCCGCGGGAGCTCCTACAATGAGCAGTTCTTC.

The CDR3 reads CASSRDFYTEAFF. The CDR3 DNA is TGCGCCAGCAGCCGGGACTTCTACACTGAAGCTTTCTTT. The chain links TRBV5-1 to TRBJ1-1; D might be TRBD1 (5 bases). Trimming removed 4 bases at V and 3 bases at J, with 10 bases between. Germline lookup yields CDR1 SGHRS and CDR2 YFSETQ. The CDR3 covers 13 residues.

The chain carries TRBV5-4 and TRBJ2-7, with a possible D match to TRBD2 (5 bases). Trimming shortened V by 2 bases and J by 0 bases, and 12 bases separated the two germline ends. The CDR3 runs 15 residues. Germline V gene sequence: CDR1 SGHNT, CDR2 YYREEE (reference sequence). The CDR3 reads CASSFGVGSSYEQYF. Written as DNA, the CDR3 is TGTGCCAGCAGCTTCGGGGTAGGTAGCTCCTACGAGCAGTACTTC.